These 27 T cell receptor beta chains share one sample of origin, sequenced in a study of shared clonotypes between healthy human individuals (dated by TCRdb to 2019 to 2021). Library preparation was by the immunoSEQ multiplex PCR assay. TCRdb provides this immuneACCESS table in a form limited to in-frame rearrangements. Some clones are lacking; in checked studies, under half of them reflect an unresolved V gene, and why the rest are absent is not known. The sample table holds more than 1 million clones, of which about 84% were seen once. Of the sample, 0.5% to 0.6% is held by the ten largest clones. Sequenced material: memory CD4+ T cells from PBMCs. Per the publication, the cell subset or site label means: CD45RA-negative fraction. These receptors all come from a young man in good health. Some clones in this sample may be carry-over from other donors' samples.

The rearrangement links TRBV14 to TRBJ2-2, with TRBD1 matching 7 bases. The ends lost 4 bases at V and 6 bases at J; junction bases unmatched: 8. CDR1 is SGHDN, CDR2 FVKESK, per germline. The CDR3 is 15 amino acids. The CDR3 is CASSPRQGWAGELFF. DNA for the CDR3: TGTGCCAGCAGCCCCAGACAGGGTTGGGCCGGGGAGCTGTTTTTT.

This clone was detected only a few times. The V call is TRBV30, the J call TRBJ2-1, with 11 nucleotides matching TRBD2. V dropped 3 bases and J dropped 9; count of bases not matched to a gene: 7. The CDR3 spans 14 residues. Per germline, CDR1 GTSNPN and CDR2 SVGIG (reference sequence). The CDR3 nucleotides read TGTGCCTGGAGACTAGCGGGAGCAATTTCTGAGCAGTTCTTC. This translates into CAWRLAGAISEQFF.

The genes are TRBV28 and TRBJ1-2; 7 nucleotides agree with TRBD1. The CDR3 length is 14 residues. CDR1 MDHEN and CDR2 SYDVKM come from the germline V gene. With 2 bases clipped from V and 8 bases from J, the junction kept 8 bases outside the gene matches. The CDR3 DNA reads as TGTGCCAGCAGTTTACGAAGGGGGCCCGGGGGCTACACCTTC. Its protein is CASSLRRGPGGYTF.

This chain joins TRBV5-6 and TRBJ2-7; 9 nucleotides align to TRBD1. Germline loops: CDR1 SGHDT, CDR2 YYEEEE. Trimming cost V 0 bases and J 4 bases; bases outside gene matches: 5. The CDR3 covers 15 residues. CDR3 DNA: TGTGCCAGCAGCTTGGTTGGGACAGGGAAATACGAGCAGTACTTC. It specifies CASSLVGTGKYEQYF.

On this clone itself: This specimen includes other DNA sequences encoding the same CDR3. The rearrangement joins TRBV6-6 to TRBJ2-6, with D hard to call. From germline, CDR1 is MNHNY and CDR2 SVGAGI (reference sequence). This CDR3 comprises 14 residues. Trimming cost V 3 bases and J 2 bases, with 5 bases left between them. The CDR3 coding sequence is TGTGCCAGCAGTTATGGGACTGGGGCCAACGTCCTGACTTTC. Its translation is CASSYGTGANVLTF.

The genes are TRBV28 and TRBJ1-1, with D unclear. V was clipped by 2 bases and J by 1 base, with 11 bases between them. The CDR3 sequence is 15 residues long. Germline V CDR1 and CDR2: MDHEN, SYDVKM. CDR3 residues: CASSLPQPGNTEAFF. The DNA for the CDR3 is TGTGCCAGCAGTTTACCCCAACCAGGGAACACTGAAGCTTTCTTT.

This clone has more than one count but fewer than ten. The rearrangement links TRBV9 to TRBJ1-4; TRBD1 matches 7 bases. Losses at the gene ends were 0 bases for V and 11 bases for J; bases not matched to a gene: 10. This CDR3 is built from 15 residues. The germline V gene has CDR1 SGDLS and CDR2 YYNGEE. The CDR3 is CASSVAEGARDKLFF. The CDR3 nucleotides read TGTGCCAGCAGCGTAGCTGAGGGGGCTAGGGACAAACTGTTTTTT.

The chain employs TRBV7-6 and TRBJ2-1, with D unclear. V was trimmed by 1 base and J by 5 bases, leaving 12 bases between them. There are 15 residues in the CDR3. From germline, CDR1 is SGHVS and CDR2 FNYEAQ. This chain's CDR3 is CASSLGLQSHNEQFF. For the CDR3, the DNA is TGTGCCAGCAGCTTAGGTCTTCAGTCTCACAATGAGCAGTTCTTC.

This chain links TRBV5-1 with TRBJ2-7, with 7 bases matching TRBD2. The CDR3 sequence is 14 residues long. Germline V lookup: CDR1 SGHRS, CDR2 YFSETQ. V was clipped by 3 bases and J by 4 bases; unmatched bases: 7. The CDR3 spells CASSYGGSGYEQYF. For the CDR3, the DNA is TGCGCCAGCAGCTACGGGGGGTCAGGTTACGAGCAGTACTTC.

This rearrangement joins TRBV5-1 to TRBJ2-4; TRBD2 is a possible D gene (6 bases). From germline, CDR1 is SGHRS and CDR2 YFSETQ. Trimming pared 0 bases from V and 0 bases from J, leaving 13 bases between. The CDR3 length is 17 residues. The chain's CDR3 is CASSLAGRLLAKNIQYF. The CDR3 DNA follows: TGCGCCAGCAGCTTGGCCGGGAGATTACTAGCCAAAAACATTCAGTACTTC.

The chain links TRBV6-6 to TRBJ2-7; D possibly corresponds to TRBD1 (6 bases). Trimming removed 5 bases at V and 4 bases at J, with 9 bases between. Germline V gene data show CDR1 as MNHNY and CDR2 as SVGAGI (reference sequence). This CDR3 region has 12 residues. CDR3 nucleotide sequence: TGTGCCAGCAGTCCGACAGGTTACGAGCAGTACTTC. As protein: CASSPTGYEQYF.

The rearrangement links TRBV9 to TRBJ1-1, with 8 bases matching TRBD1. V trimming: 0 bases; J trimming: 11 bases; junction bases outside the gene matches: 9. The CDR3 is made up of 14 amino acids. Germline-derived CDR1 and CDR2 are SGDLS and YYNGEE. DNA for the CDR3: TGTGCCAGCAGCGTAGACCAGGGGGCGCCCACTGCTTTCTTT. It is translated as CASSVDQGAPTAFF. The full variable domain, completed using reference TRBV9 and TRBJ1-1, is DSGVTQTPKHLITATGQRVTLRCSPRSGDLSVYWYQQSLDQGLQFLIQYYNGEERAKGNILERFSAQQFPDLHSELNLSSLELGDSALYFCASSVDQGAPTAFFGQGTRLTVV.

This clone was found a few times. J is TRBJ2-2 and V is TRBV6-5; TRBD1 might be the D (5 bases). V was cut by 2 bases and J by 8 bases, with 9 bases left in between. The CDR3 is 13 amino acids. Germline V gives CDR1 MNHEY, CDR2 SVGAGI. CDR3 amino acids: CASSYRPGGELFF. In DNA, the CDR3 is TGTGCCAGCAGTTACCGCCCAGGGGGGGAGCTGTTTTTT.

This chain connects TRBV18 to TRBJ1-1; no clear D gene. Germline V gene lookup returns CDR1 KGHSH and CDR2 LQKENI. V lost 3 bases and J lost 8, with 10 bases in between. The CDR3 sequence is 12 residues long. This CDR3 reads CASSPHPPEAFF. The CDR3 region has the DNA TGTGCCAGCTCACCTCATCCCCCCGAAGCTTTCTTT.

V usage is TRBV2 and J usage is TRBJ2-2; 7 nucleotides line up with TRBD1. With 11 bases clipped from V and 0 bases from J, the junction kept 12 bases outside the gene matches. Germline V CDR1 and CDR2: SNHLY, FYNNEI. This CDR3 comprises 16 residues. Here the CDR3 DNA reads TGTGCCTGCAAATTGACCGGGACAGCGAACACCGGGGAGCTGTTTTTT. Translated: CACKLTGTANTGELFF.

J is TRBJ1-1 and V is TRBV5-1; no reliable D call. The ends were cut back, 2 bases at V and 4 bases at J, with 12 bases in the middle. The CDR3 spans 14 residues. Germline CDR1 reads SGHRS; CDR2 reads YFSETQ. CDR3: CASSFVQASTEAFF. In DNA, the CDR3 is TGCGCCAGCAGCTTTGTGCAGGCTTCCACTGAAGCTTTCTTT.

This chain connects TRBV5-1 to TRBJ1-2; no clear D. There are 14 residues in the CDR3. Germline CDR1 reads SGHRS; CDR2 reads YFSETQ. Deletions cut 4 bases from V and 0 bases from J, with 10 bases between. The CDR3 sequence is CASSPDHTNYGYTF. The CDR3 nucleotides read TGCGCCAGCAGCCCCGATCATACTAACTATGGCTACACCTTC.

This chain joins TRBV6-6 and TRBJ2-7, with 11 bases that match TRBD2. The CDR3 sequence is 15 residues long. V shed 2 bases, J shed 6 bases, and the junction held 6 bases outside the gene matches. Germline V gives CDR1 MNHNY, CDR2 SVGAGI (reference sequence). The CDR3 DNA sequence: TGTGCCAGCAGTTACGTAGCGGGAGGGGTCGGCGAGCAGTACTTC. This sequence encodes CASSYVAGGVGEQYF.

Worth noting for this clone: This CDR3 is also generated by other DNA sequences in the sample. The V gene is TRBV5-1, the J gene TRBJ2-5; 9 bases agree with TRBD2. Germline V gene data show CDR1 as SGHRS and CDR2 as YFSETQ. Trimming removed 2 bases from V and 5 bases from J; junction bases left unmatched: 4. This CDR3 region has 14 residues. CDR3 protein: CASSLAGGGETQYF. CDR3 bases: TGCGCCAGCAGCTTAGCGGGAGGAGGTGAGACCCAGTACTTC.

The V call is TRBV2, the J call TRBJ1-4; no reliable D call. V shed 7 bases and J shed 4 bases, with 13 bases lying between them. Germline CDR1 reads SNHLY; CDR2 reads FYNNEI. This CDR3 contains 14 residues. CDR3 amino acids: CASKVDRVNEKLFF. For the CDR3, the DNA is TGTGCCAGCAAGGTGGATAGGGTTAATGAAAAACTGTTTTTT. Based on the CDR3 plus reference TRBV2 and TRBJ1-4, the full variable domain is EPEVTQTPSHQVTQMGQEVILRCVPISNHLYFYWYRQILGQKVEFLVSFYNNEISEKSEIFDDQFSVERPDGSNFTLKIRSTKLEDSAMYFCASKVDRVNEKLFFGSGTQLSVL.

The chain links TRBV4-3 to TRBJ2-7; D unclear. From germline, CDR1 is LGHNA and CDR2 YSLEER. This CDR3 has 14 residues. V lost 5 bases and J 5 bases, leaving 16 bases between the germline ends. The CDR3: CASSARTALDEQYF. The CDR3 DNA sequence: TGCGCCAGCAGCGCCAGGACCGCTCTCGACGAGCAGTACTTC.

The chain has TRBV7-2 and TRBJ2-1; 7 bases match TRBD2. V shed 5 bases and J 4 bases; nucleotides not matched to a gene: 5. CDR1 and CDR2 (germline): SGHTA, FQGNSA. The CDR3 runs to 14 residues. CDR3 sequence (DNA): TGTGCCAGCAGCCAGTCTAGCGGTTACAATGAGCAGTTCTTC. Translation gives CASSQSSGYNEQFF.

The chain employs TRBV27 and TRBJ2-2; D may correspond to TRBD1 or TRBD2 (5 bases each). This CDR3 has 14 amino acids. Germline V gene sequence: CDR1 MNHEY, CDR2 SMNVEV (reference sequence). Trimming cost V 7 bases and J 5 bases, with 14 bases left between them. For the CDR3, the DNA is TGTGCCAGCACCGGGACCCGAAGGACCGGGGAGCTGTTTTTT. This codes for CASTGTRRTGELFF.

The chain is built from TRBV6-4 and TRBJ2-6; D possibly corresponds to TRBD1 (6 bases). The CDR3 loop spans 15 amino acids. V was pared by 2 bases and J by 2 bases, with 7 bases between. CDR1 is MRHNA and CDR2 is SNTAGT in the germline V gene. The CDR3 reads CASSDGTTGANVLTF. The CDR3 region has the DNA TGTGCCAGCAGTGACGGGACAACTGGGGCCAACGTCCTGACTTTC.

This rearrangement joins TRBV30 to TRBJ1-2, with 8 bases fitting TRBD1. The CDR3 sequence is 12 residues long. V shed 8 bases and J 8 bases; nucleotides not matched to a gene: 10. Germline assignment: CDR1 GTSNPN and CDR2 SVGIG (reference sequence). DNA for the CDR3: TGTGCCCGCACAGGGGGGCGAGGCGGCTACACCTTC. Amino acids: CARTGGRGGYTF.

The J gene is TRBJ2-3, the V gene TRBV18; TRBD2 agrees at 7 bases. V was pared by 6 bases and J by 5 bases, with 17 bases of the junction left unmatched. Germline CDR1 KGHSH, CDR2 LQKENI. There are 17 residues in the CDR3. The CDR3, as DNA: TGTGCCAGCTCCCGCGGGGTAGCGGGCTTGGCCGGAGATACGCAGTATTTT. Amino acid sequence: CASSRGVAGLAGDTQYF.

This clone has just a few counts. The V gene is TRBV29-1, the J gene TRBJ2-7; D is perhaps TRBD1 (6 bases). The CDR3 extends over 13 amino acids. CDR1 is SQVTM and CDR2 is ANQGSEA in the germline V gene. V shed 4 bases and J shed 3 bases, with 13 bases lying between them. CDR3 sequence: CSVAPKGDYEQYF. CDR3 bases: TGCAGCGTTGCCCCTAAGGGGGACTACGAGCAGTACTTC.